The subject of this entry is one T cell receptor beta chain. Its specificity is not known. The data derive from a study of STAT3 mutations in large granular lymphocyte leukemia. Average productive template count per sample was about 40,773. Clones were read by immunoSEQ multiplex PCR, and TCRdb kept only the in-frame ones, dropping some. The table has under 20,000 clones, around 92% seen once. V lost 0 bases, J lost 3 bases, and 8 bases stayed unmatched. This CDR3 has 16 residues. Germline V CDR1 and CDR2: SGHNT, YYREEE (reference sequence). Findings and caveats of the study: Sampling intervals varied between patients and samples. Every T-LGLL patient had at least one immunodominant TCRbeta clonotype.

Sequenced sample: peripheral blood mononuclear cells. The receptor was isolated from a man between 60 and 75 years old with T-cell large granular lymphocyte leukemia. Some clones in this sample may be carry-over from other donors' samples. The rearrangement joins TRBV5-4 to TRBJ2-7; the match to TRBD2 covers 8 bases. The CDR3 spells CASSLADWRGDYEQYF. The DNA for the CDR3 is TGTGCCAGCAGCTTGGCCGATTGGCGGGGGGACTACGAGCAGTACTTC.